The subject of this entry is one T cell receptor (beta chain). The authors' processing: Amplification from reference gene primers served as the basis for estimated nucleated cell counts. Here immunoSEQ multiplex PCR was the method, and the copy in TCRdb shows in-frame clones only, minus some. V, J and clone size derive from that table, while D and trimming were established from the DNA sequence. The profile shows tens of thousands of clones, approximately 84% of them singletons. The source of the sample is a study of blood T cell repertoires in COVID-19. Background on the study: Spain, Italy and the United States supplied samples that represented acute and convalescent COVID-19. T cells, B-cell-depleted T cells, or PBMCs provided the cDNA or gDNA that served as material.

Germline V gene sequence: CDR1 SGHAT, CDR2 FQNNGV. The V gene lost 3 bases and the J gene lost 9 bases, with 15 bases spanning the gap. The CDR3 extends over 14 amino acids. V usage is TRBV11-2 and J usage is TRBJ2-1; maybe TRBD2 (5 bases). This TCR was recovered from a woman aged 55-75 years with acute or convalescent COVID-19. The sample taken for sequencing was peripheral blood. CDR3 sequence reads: CASSLGAGFAEQFF. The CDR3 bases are TGTGCCAGCAGCTTGGGCGCGGGCTTCGCTGAGCAGTTCTTC. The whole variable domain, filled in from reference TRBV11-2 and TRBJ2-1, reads EAGVAQSPRYKIIEKRQSVAFWCNPISGHATLYWYQQILGQGPKLLIQFQNNGVVDDSQLPKDRFSAERLKGVDSTLKIQPAKLEDSAVYLCASSLGAGFAEQFFGPGTRLTVL.